This T cell receptor beta chain was identified in a study of blood T cell repertoires in COVID-19. Two negative PCRs, clearance, or symptom resolution had been documented for recovered Cohort 3 donors. Germline CDR1 and CDR2: SNHLY and FYNNEI. Trimming cost V 4 bases and J 4 bases, with 5 bases left between them. This CDR3 is built from 11 residues. Methods used by the authors: Amplification from reference gene primers served as the basis for estimated nucleated cell counts. TCRdb's copy holds only in-frame clones and misses some; the assay was immunoSEQ multiplex PCR. The D gene and trimming were derived from the DNA, and the V and J assignments and clone size from that table. Of fewer than 400,000 clones in the sample, roughly 85% were seen once.

The V gene is TRBV2, the J gene TRBJ2-7; D unclear. The sequence was collected from a man under 40 who had recovered from COVID-19. The sample was PBMCs or T cells enriched from blood (not recorded which). In DNA form, the CDR3 reads TGTGCCAGCAGTGGGGCTTACGAGCAGTACTTC. It is translated as CASSGAYEQYF.